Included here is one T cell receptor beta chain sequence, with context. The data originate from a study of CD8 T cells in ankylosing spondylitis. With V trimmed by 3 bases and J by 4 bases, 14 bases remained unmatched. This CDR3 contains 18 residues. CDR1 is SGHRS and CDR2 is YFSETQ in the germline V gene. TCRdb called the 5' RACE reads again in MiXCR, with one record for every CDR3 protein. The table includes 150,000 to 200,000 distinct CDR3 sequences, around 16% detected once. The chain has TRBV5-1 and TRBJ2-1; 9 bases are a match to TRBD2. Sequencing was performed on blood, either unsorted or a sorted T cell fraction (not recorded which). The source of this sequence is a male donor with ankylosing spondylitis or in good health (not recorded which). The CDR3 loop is CASSSIGSGREGYNEQFF. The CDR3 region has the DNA TGCGCCAGCAGCTCCATTGGGAGTGGGCGGGAGGGGTACAATGAGCAGTTCTTC.